What follows is one TCR beta chain and its context. Its specificity is unknown. At one boundary the junction diverges from the germline segment, which might be a read error. The data belong to a study of tumor and adjacent non-tumor tissue in lung cancer. Whole-study context: Aged roughly 30 to 85 years, patients included roughly eleven men and 4 or 5 women with stage I to III disease.

The study's findings and limits: Tumor TCR diversity, when higher, was linked to shorter survival. Tumor repertoires had a smaller top 100 clone share than normal lung. Significantly higher TCR diversity was found in tumor than normal lung.

RNA was extracted from bulk tissue without any cell sorting. TCRbeta libraries were built with three rounds of nested PCR, modified from ARM-PCR. TCRdb independently ran MiXCR on the multiplex PCR reads; one entry per CDR3 protein. The sample shows over 130,000 distinct CDR3 sequences, roughly 70% of them seen only once. Germline CDR1 is SGHNT and CDR2 is YENEEA. The CDR3 length is 14 residues. The TCR comes from a man in his sixties with small cell lung cancer. The rearrangement links TRBV11-3 to TRBJ2-1; D is unresolved. The sample comprised lung tumor tissue. CDR3 sequence reads: CVSSLDHSSNEQFF. In DNA form, the CDR3 reads TGTGTCAGCAGTTTAGATCACTCGAGCAATGAGCAGTTCTTC.